The 10 T cell receptor beta chains listed next were all sequenced from one sample in a study of beta chain features in type 1 diabetes. Study-wide results and caveats: TCRB CDR3s were moderately but significantly shorter in Type 1 diabetes patients in all four CD4+ subsets.

These receptors' targets are unknown. Sequenced material consisted of expressed TCRB transcripts (all of the isolated RNA was reverse transcribed). The data were produced by immunoSEQ multiplex PCR, yet TCRdb's version contains in-frame clones alone and is incomplete. The sample has about 160,000 clones, roughly 8% seen once. Specimen: central memory CD4+ T cells from blood. All receptors derive from a woman aged 35 to 49 with type 1 diabetes.

This clone has only a few counts. The J gene is TRBJ2-7, the V gene TRBV7-2; the D gene is possibly TRBD1 (7 bases). CDR1 and CDR2 from the germline V gene are SGHTA and FQGNSA. V dropped 6 bases and J dropped 0 bases, with 18 bases sitting between them. This CDR3 is built from 16 residues. CDR3 sequence reads: CASRQGGLSNSYEQYF. The DNA of the CDR3 is TGTGCCAGCAGGCAGGGGGGACTTTCCAACTCCTACGAGCAGTACTTC.

There are a few counts of this clone. The CDR3 nucleotides read TGTGCCAGCAGACCAGACAGGTTAGGGCACAATGAGCAGTTCTTC. Protein: CASRPDRLGHNEQFF. The chain is built from TRBV6-5 and TRBJ2-1; D is perhaps TRBD1 (6 bases). V was shortened by 6 bases and J by 5 bases, with 17 bases between the two germline ends. This CDR3 region has 15 residues. CDR1 is MNHEY and CDR2 is SVGAGI in the germline V gene.

This clone was observed a few times. The rearrangement uses TRBV18 and TRBJ2-5; D perhaps matches TRBD1 (6 bases). Trimming shortened V by 3 bases and J by 5 bases, and 19 bases separated the two germline ends. This CDR3 region has 16 residues. Germline lookup yields CDR1 KGHSH and CDR2 LQKENI. DNA of the CDR3: TGTGCCAGCTCACCCGTAATGACAGGTCCGGGGGAGACCCAGTACTTC. Translating gives CASSPVMTGPGETQYF.

The rearrangement joins TRBV18 to TRBJ1-1, with D perhaps matching TRBD1 (5 bases). The CDR3 covers 14 residues. V lost 6 bases, J lost 3 bases, and 14 bases lay in between. Per germline, CDR1 KGHSH and CDR2 LQKENI. The chain's CDR3 is CASSPADTDTEAFF. In DNA, the CDR3 is TGTGCCAGCTCCCCCGCGGACACGGACACTGAAGCTTTCTTT.

This clone was detected only a few times. The chain employs TRBV6-4 and TRBJ2-2; TRBD2 might be the D (6 bases). The CDR3 consists of 15 residues. The germline V gene encodes CDR1 MRHNA and CDR2 SNTAGT. Trimming took 6 bases from V and 0 from J, leaving 11 bases between them. CDR3 nucleotide sequence: TGTGCCAGCAGCCCCGGGACTTCGAACACCGGGGAGCTGTTTTTT. It encodes CASSPGTSNTGELFF.

V gene TRBV7-2 combines with J gene TRBJ2-5; TRBD2 agrees at 7 bases. Per the germline V gene, CDR1 is SGHTA and CDR2 is FQGNSA. V lost 2 bases to trimming and J lost 1 base; unmatched junction nucleotides: 1. This CDR3 region has 14 residues. CDR3 coding DNA: TGTGCCAGCAGCTTAAGCGGGGTCCAAGAGACCCAGTACTTC. Protein: CASSLSGVQETQYF.

There are a few counts of this clone. The chain links TRBV5-1 to TRBJ2-1, with 10 bases identical to TRBD1. The length of the CDR3 is 13 residues. The germline CDR1 and CDR2 sequences are SGHRS and YFSETQ. Unmatched junction bases numbered 5, after V lost 6 bases and J lost 8 bases. The CDR3 nucleotides are TGCGCCAGCACCCTGACAGGGGGCGATGAGCAGTTCTTC. Protein product: CASTLTGGDEQFF.

This clone has only a few counts. The chain couples TRBV7-3 to TRBJ2-1; 8 nucleotides match TRBD1. This CDR3 is 15 amino acids long. V shed 1 base, J shed 5 bases, and the junction held 4 bases outside the gene matches. Germline assignment: CDR1 SGHTA and CDR2 FQGTGA. This CDR3 reads CASSLIGTGNNEQFF. CDR3 nucleotides: TGTGCCAGCAGCTTAATAGGGACAGGCAACAATGAGCAGTTCTTC.

This clone was found a few times. At the DNA level, this CDR3 is encoded by other sequences in the same sample as well. V is TRBV28 and J is TRBJ2-7; no definite D call. The CDR3 runs to 14 residues. V gave up 1 base and J gave up 4 bases, with 11 bases separating them. CDR1 MDHEN and CDR2 SYDVKM come from the germline V gene. Written as DNA, the CDR3 is TGTGCCAGCAGTTTATCAGGCCTGACGTACGAGCAGTACTTC. This translates into CASSLSGLTYEQYF.

The sample holds a few counts of this clone. The rearrangement links TRBV4-1 to TRBJ2-1, with 7 positions matching TRBD1. This CDR3 has 16 residues. Germline trimming cut 3 bases from V and 1 base from J; bases unmatched to any gene: 6. Per the germline V gene, CDR1 is MGHRA and CDR2 is YSYEKL. CDR3: CASSQGWDSSYNEQFF. CDR3 sequence (DNA): TGCGCCAGCAGCCAGGGGTGGGACAGTTCCTACAATGAGCAGTTCTTC.